This TCR beta chain was sequenced during a study of shared clonotypes between healthy human individuals. Study-level information: Every donor yielded three CD4 naive, three CD4 memory, two CD8 naive and one CD8 memory plate.

Points on this clone: The antigen is unknown.

Study conclusions and caveats: Specimens sampled were limited to blood, with tissue repertoires likely differing.

Replicate sorted-subset PCRs were loaded with around 220 ng DNA, 30,000 or so T cell genomes. Libraries were prepared by immunoSEQ multiplex PCR; TCRdb keeps only in-frame clonotypes and omits some of them. Of millions of clones listed, approximately 95% are singletons. Germline V gene sequence: CDR1 LGHNA, CDR2 YSLEER. The ends were cut back, 3 bases at V and 1 base at J, with 13 bases in the middle. This CDR3 comprises 16 residues. Naive-designated CD8 cells lacked CD45RO, were positively enriched for CCR7, and omitted terminally differentiated effector memory CD45RA+ cells. The sequence was collected from a man between 18 and 29 years old in good health. Sequenced material: naive CD8+ T cells sorted from blood. The chain is built from TRBV4-3 and TRBJ1-3, with D possibly TRBD1 on 6 matching bases. The CDR3 nucleotides read TGCGCCAGCAGCCAGACACTAGGGGGATCTGGAAACACCATATATTTT. It is translated as CASSQTLGGSGNTIYF.